This record concerns one TCR beta chain sequence. A few counts support this clone. Its antigen remains unidentified. Within one base of it there is no much larger clone, and no base qualities were kept. The sample's treatment or condition label, decoded: suppressive antiretroviral therapy. A pool of overlapping HIV-1 Gag 15-mer peptides, at approximately 0.95 ug per peptide per mL, was used to stimulate the cells. Memory CD4+ T cells that did not respond, being CD40L-negative, CD69-negative and CD45RO-high, were sorted as memory populations depleted of antigen-responding cells. HIV-1-infected adults in whom suppressive ART had been started during chronic infection were enrolled as participants. Participants had undetectable plasma HIV-1 RNA below 50 copies/mL for at least 4 years. To be included, a participant needed positive CMV serology and a CD4+ T cell count above 400 cells/uL. Before stimulation, PBMCs were isolated using density centrifugation and depleted of CD8+ T cells. For around 17 hours, CD8-depleted PBMCs were stimulated with anti-CD28/CD49d costimulation, a CD40-blocking antibody, and enfuvirtide, which was added to prevent new infections. Sorting was done on either a Beckman Coulter MoFlo Legacy or an XDP sorter, and propidium iodide was used to exclude dead cells. Genomic DNA was extracted using the QIAamp DNA Mini Kit for samples with more than one million cells and using the Quick-DNA Microprep Kit for all other samples.

This record comes from a study of persistence of HIV-infected CD4 T cells (TCRdb year 2020). Background for the entire study: The study isolated CMV- and HIV-1 Gag-responding CD4+ T cells from ART-treated individuals to examine antigen-driven clonal expansion of HIV-1-infected cells. The median time participants had been on suppressive ART was roughly eight years. Peripheral blood samples of up to about 200 mL were taken at multiple time points, with the exception of two participants who underwent leukapheresis at a single time point. The clonality of all cells in each sorted population was measured by TCRbeta sequencing, and the clonality of infected cells was measured by proviral sequencing. For the TCR cluster analysis across participants, about 8 participants were included for CMV and six or seven participants for Gag. The investigation overall reported the following: TCRbeta richness in CMV- and Gag-responding cells was significantly lower than in anti-CD3/anti-CD28-responding cells; CMV-responding cells had higher oligoclonality than CD3/CD28-stimulated and Gag-responding cells. Few individuals were included in the study, and only a limited range of antigens was tested. Within the same sorted populations, how oligoclonal the TCRs were correlated with how oligoclonal the proviruses were. Because the TCR analyses were done in bulk, restricting them to just the rare CMV-responding cells that actually carried HIV-1 proviruses was not possible. Antigen-responding cells were enriched for expanded CDR3beta sequences that were degenerate, which suggests that CD4+ responses to CMV and Gag underwent convergent selection.

The immunoSEQ hsTCRB assay version 4, run in survey mode, was used to sequence TCRbeta repertoires from genomic DNA. Genomic DNA was diluted to roughly 10 ng/uL, and up to roughly 1 ug per sample was used for TCRbeta sequencing. The authors' pipeline ran thus. TCRbeta data were analyzed in ImmunoSeq Analyzer 3.0, with diversity computed on productive nucleotide rearrangements. Lower-bound TCR diversity was estimated with the improved Chao index, and clonality with the Gini coefficient using the Immunarch R package. When different nucleotide rearrangements encoded the same CDR3beta amino acid sequence, each rearrangement was treated as a distinct clonotype. TCRbeta sequences significantly enriched in antigen-responding cells relative to anti-CD3/anti-CD28-activated cells were identified by differential abundance analysis. GLIPH2 grouped TCRs by predicted peptide-MHC specificity, both within each participant and across combined participant data sets. In its TCRdb copy, this immuneACCESS table keeps in-frame sequences only and misses some clones. Where compared with another copy, unresolved V genes explain less than half of these, and the others have no known cause. The V and J calls and clone size were taken over from that table, and D and trimming were inferred from the DNA. The table for this sample lists around 60,000 clones; 65% to 80% of them were counted only once. The ten largest make up around 1.7% of the sample.

This clonotype was sampled from an adult man with HIV who was CMV-seropositive. The sequencing here drew on CD4+ T cells sorted from PBMCs after roughly 18-hour stimulation, taken from a patient who received antiretroviral therapy. The cell subset or site label corresponds to: CD40L-CD69- CD45RO-high memory CD4 T cells not responding to Gag peptides.

The CDR3 sequence is CASTKNNSPLHF. The bases read TGTGCCAGCACCAAAAATAATTCACCCCTCCACTTT. The rearranged segments are TRBV7-9 and TRBJ1-6; the D gene is unclear. Trimming costs V 7 bases and J 5 bases, and their ends lie 6 bases apart. Taken from the germline V gene (reference sequence), the CDR1 and CDR2 loops are SEHNR and FQNEAQ. The CDR3 starts with the cysteine, ends with the phenylalanine, and has 12 residues. The retained sequence is limited to the CDR3, 36 bases, with the frame set at the first base. The CDR3, completed at both ends by the reference TRBV7-9 and TRBJ1-6 genes, gives the full variable domain DTGVSQNPRHKITKRGQNVTFRCDPISEHNRLYWYRQTLGQGPEFLTYFQNEAQLEKSRLLSDRFSAERPKGSFSTLEIQRTEQGDSAMYLCASTKNNSPLHFGNGTRLTVT.